This entry describes one TCR beta chain. As yet, its antigen is unknown. Using immunoSEQ multiplex PCR, the repertoire was profiled, and TCRdb retains in-frame clones only, with some absent. The sample includes 35,000 to 40,000 clones, almost 95% of them seen just once. V lost 7 bases and J 7 bases, leaving 11 bases between the germline ends. Germline V gives CDR1 SGHVS, CDR2 FQNEAQ. The CDR3 contains 12 residues. The data were taken from a study of T cells in tuberculosis. Study at large: A South African cohort included IGRA-negative adolescents, latently infected IGRA-positive adolescents and adults with active tuberculosis. Study-level findings and limits: Smaller distances to GMM-specific TCRs suggested their expansion in active tuberculosis.

The chain couples TRBV7-8 to TRBJ2-1; no definite D call. The sample consisted of PBMCs. The source of this sequence is a donor aged 10-29 years with latent tuberculosis or without tuberculosis infection. Some clones in this sample may be carry-over from other donors' samples. The chain's CDR3 is CASTPRWNEQFF. Written as DNA, the CDR3 is TGTGCCAGCACCCCGCGATGGAATGAGCAGTTCTTC.